This TCR beta chain was captured by sequencing in a study of T cell responses to AZD1222 COVID-19 vaccine. Study-level results: Researchers took repertoire samples only after the peak T cell response had come. Donors skewed white British and female; clonal diversity was possibly underestimated. Of spike-specific TCRs, nearly half reportedly target regions left unmutated in variants. Dominant at 160-218 and 743-854, vaccine-associated CD4 TCRs also spanned spike.

In germline, CDR1 is SEHNR, CDR2 FQNEAQ (reference sequence). V was pared by 4 bases and J by 6 bases, with 5 bases of the junction left unmatched. The CDR3 is 15 amino acids. Note on this clone: Its antigen is as yet unknown.

Clones were read by immunoSEQ multiplex PCR, and TCRdb kept only the in-frame ones, dropping some. Here the sample spans approximately 150,000 clones, 85% to 95% being singletons. The sequenced sample was peripheral blood, obtained 28 days after the second AZD1222 dose. The clonotype was recovered from an adult who received the AZD1222 COVID-19 vaccine. The chain uses TRBV7-9 and TRBJ2-2; 10 bases agree with TRBD2. The CDR3 sequence: CASSSGLASAGELFF. Here the CDR3 DNA reads TGTGCCAGCAGCTCGGGACTAGCGAGTGCCGGGGAGCTGTTTTTT. The variable domain in full, completed from reference TRBV7-9 and TRBJ2-2, reads DTGVSQNPRHKITKRGQNVTFRCDPISEHNRLYWYRQTLGQGPEFLTYFQNEAQLEKSRLLSDRFSAERPKGSFSTLEIQRTEQGDSAMYLCASSSGLASAGELFFGEGSRLTVL.